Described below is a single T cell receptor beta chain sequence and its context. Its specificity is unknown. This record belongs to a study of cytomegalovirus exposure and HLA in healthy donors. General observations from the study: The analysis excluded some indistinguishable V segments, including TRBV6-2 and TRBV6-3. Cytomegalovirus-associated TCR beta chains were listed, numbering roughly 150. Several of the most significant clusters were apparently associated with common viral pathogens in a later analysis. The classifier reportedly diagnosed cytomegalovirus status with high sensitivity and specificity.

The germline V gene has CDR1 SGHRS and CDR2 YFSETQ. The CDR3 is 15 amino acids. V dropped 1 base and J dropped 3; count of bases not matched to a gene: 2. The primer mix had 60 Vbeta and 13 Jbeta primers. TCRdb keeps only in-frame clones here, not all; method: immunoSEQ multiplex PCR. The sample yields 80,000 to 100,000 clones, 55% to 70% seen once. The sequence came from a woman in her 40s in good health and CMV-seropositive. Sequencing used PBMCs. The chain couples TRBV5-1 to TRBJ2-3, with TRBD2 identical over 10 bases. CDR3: CASSLFSGGTDTQYF. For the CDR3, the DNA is TGCGCCAGCAGCTTGTTTAGCGGGGGGACAGATACGCAGTATTTT.